This passage covers 25 T cell receptor beta chains from one sample sequenced in a study of shared clonotypes between healthy human individuals (TCRdb year 2020). Library generation was performed with the immunoSEQ multiplex PCR assay. Here the immuneACCESS table is served through TCRdb, limited to in-frame sequences with V and J called. Missing clones are a known gap in these copies; in checked studies unresolved V genes cover under half, and the rest lacks a known reason. The sample has about 2.1 million clones on record, 93% of them singletons. Together, the top ten hold approximately 1.7% of the sample. CD8 naive samples were obtained by positive selection for CCR7 among CD45RO-negative cells, yielding a CD45RA+CCR7+ population from which TemRA cells were excluded. Specimen: naive CD8+ T cells from PBMCs. This sample's cell subset or site label indicates: CD45RA+CCR7+. These receptors all come from a young man in good health. Some clones in this sample may be carry-over from other donors' samples.

This clone was seen only once. CDR3 bases: TGTGCCAGCAGCTTGGCGGTTCCTGGACAGGGACCAACCGGGGAGCTGTTTTTT. This gives the protein CASSLAVPGQGPTGELFF. The chain has TRBV5-4 and TRBJ2-2; TRBD1 matches at 8 bases. The CDR3 runs to 18 residues. The V and J ends lost 0 bases and 5 bases, in that order; junction bases with no gene match: 12. Germline lookup yields CDR1 SGHNT and CDR2 YYREEE (reference sequence). The full variable domain, its missing parts supplied by reference TRBV5-4 and TRBJ2-2, is ETGVTQSPTHLIKTRGQQVTLRCSSQSGHNTVSWYQQALGQGPQFIFQYYREEENGRGNFPPRFSGLQFPNYSSELNVNALELDDSALYLCASSLAVPGQGPTGELFFGEGSRLTVL.

This clone was counted once. DNA for the CDR3: TGTGCCAGCGGCCTCATTGAGTTAAGTTCTACTGAAGCTTTCTTT. Its protein product is CASGLIELSSTEAFF. The chain is built from TRBV6-1 and TRBJ1-1, with D unclear. V lost 8 bases and J lost 5, with 21 bases in between. Looked up from germline, CDR1 is MNHNS and CDR2 is SASEGT. The CDR3 extends over 15 amino acids.

J is TRBJ1-1 and V is TRBV12-5; a possible D gene is TRBD1 (6 bases). The V end lost 2 bases, the J end lost 6 bases, and 10 bases lay between the germline ends. The CDR3 is made up of 13 amino acids. CDR1 LGHNT and CDR2 FRNRAP come from the germline V gene. The CDR3: CASGLTGTPEAFF. The DNA for the CDR3 is TGTGCTAGTGGTTTGACAGGGACACCTGAAGCTTTCTTT. The whole variable domain, remainder taken from reference TRBV12-5 and TRBJ1-1, is DARVTQTPRHKVTEMGQEVTMRCQPILGHNTVFWYRQTMMQGLELLAYFRNRAPLDDSGMPKDRFSAEMPDATLATLKIQPSEPRDSAVYFCASGLTGTPEAFFGQGTRLTVV.

This chain connects TRBV11-2 to TRBJ2-3; D gene uncertain. In germline, CDR1 is SGHAT, CDR2 FQNNGV. V was trimmed by 1 base and J by 1 base, leaving 9 bases between them. The CDR3 spans 15 residues. The CDR3 protein is CASSLGIVGTDTQYF. CDR3 in DNA: TGTGCCAGCAGCTTAGGTATAGTCGGCACAGATACGCAGTATTTT. Full variable domain (rest looked up from reference TRBV11-2 and TRBJ2-3): EAGVAQSPRYKIIEKRQSVAFWCNPISGHATLYWYQQILGQGPKLLIQFQNNGVVDDSQLPKDRFSAERLKGVDSTLKIQPAKLEDSAVYLCASSLGIVGTDTQYFGPGTRLTVL.

Comments on this clone: At the DNA level, this CDR3 is encoded by other sequences in the same sample as well. This chain uses TRBV28 with TRBJ2-7; 7 nucleotides match TRBD1. This CDR3 contains 14 residues. Germline CDR1 reads MDHEN; CDR2 reads SYDVKM. Trimming took 1 base from V and 5 from J; bases not matched to a gene: 5. DNA for the CDR3: TGTGCCAGCAGTTTATCTGGGGACAGAGACGAGCAGTACTTC. Its protein is CASSLSGDRDEQYF. Full variable domain (remainder filled in from reference TRBV28 and TRBJ2-7): DVKVTQSSRYLVKRTGEKVFLECVQDMDHENMFWYRQDPGLGLRLIYFSYDVKMKEKGDIPEGYSVSREKKERFSLILESASTNQTSMYLCASSLSGDRDEQYFGPGTRLTVT.

The V gene is TRBV6-1, the J gene TRBJ2-1; 7 bases fit TRBD2. V shed 8 bases and J 3 bases; nucleotides not matched to a gene: 4. CDR1 and CDR2 from the germline V gene are MNHNS and SASEGT. This CDR3 is 13 amino acids long. The CDR3 reads CASGAGVYNEQFF. The CDR3 bases are TGTGCCAGCGGGGCGGGGGTCTACAATGAGCAGTTCTTC.

This chain links TRBV7-9 with TRBJ2-7; no firm D call. Germline loops: CDR1 SEHNR, CDR2 FQNEAQ (reference sequence). V shed 1 base and J shed 0 bases, with 7 bases lying between them. The CDR3 extends over 14 amino acids. The CDR3 nucleotides read TGTGCCAGCAGCTTAGTCGGGTTCTCCTACGAGCAGTACTTC. This translates into CASSLVGFSYEQYF.

The CDR3, as DNA: TGTGCCAGCAGCTTAGTAACGGCACGCAACAATGAGCAGTTCTTC. Translating it yields CASSLVTARNNEQFF. The V and J genes are TRBV7-9 and TRBJ2-1; D is ambiguous. Trimming stripped 1 base from V and 5 bases from J, with 12 bases between. Germline CDR1 reads SEHNR; CDR2 reads FQNEAQ (reference sequence). The CDR3 is 15 residues long.

The chain is built from TRBV7-3 and TRBJ2-2; no definite D call. The CDR3 runs to 14 residues. Per the germline V gene, CDR1 is SGHTA and CDR2 is FQGTGA. The V gene lost 6 bases and the J gene lost 3 bases, with 11 bases spanning the gap. CDR3 sequence (DNA): TGTGCCAGCAGTACCTCTCCCGACACCGGGGAGCTGTTTTTT. Amino acids: CASSTSPDTGELFF.

Points on this clone: The germline gene is not matched at one end of the junction; a read error may be the cause. V and J are TRBV5-6 and TRBJ2-1; 8 bases match TRBD2. The germline gives CDR1 SGHDT, CDR2 YYEEEE. CDR3 size: 13 residues. CDR3 amino acids: CASSLYESGRFLF. DNA of the CDR3: TGTGCCAGCAGCTTGTATGAGAGCGGGAGATTTCTCTTC.

The rearrangement uses TRBV5-1 and TRBJ1-1; D perhaps matches TRBD1 (5 bases). Trimming shortened V by 4 bases and J by 3 bases, and 13 bases separated the two germline ends. The germline gives CDR1 SGHRS, CDR2 YFSETQ. The CDR3 is made up of 14 amino acids. The CDR3 sequence: CASSRRELDTEAFF. DNA for the CDR3: TGCGCCAGCAGCCGCAGGGAATTGGACACTGAAGCTTTCTTT.

The chain couples TRBV27 to TRBJ2-7, with D perhaps given as TRBD1 or TRBD2 (5 bases each). The germline V gene encodes CDR1 MNHEY and CDR2 SMNVEV (reference sequence). V lost 2 bases, J lost 6 bases, and 20 bases lay in between. The CDR3 runs to 16 residues. In DNA, the CDR3 is TGTGCCAGCAGTTTAATTGGGGGTCAGGTCCAACTCGAGCAGTACTTC. Its translation is CASSLIGGQVQLEQYF.

The chain couples TRBV7-9 to TRBJ1-1; D is ambiguous. Deletions cut 5 bases from V and 9 bases from J, with 13 bases between. This CDR3 is 12 amino acids long. Germline-derived CDR1 and CDR2 are SEHNR and FQNEAQ (reference sequence). The CDR3 DNA reads TGTGCCAGCAGCCCCCTCGGTGGGCAAGCTTTCTTT. As protein: CASSPLGGQAFF. The variable domain in full, completed from reference TRBV7-9 and TRBJ1-1, reads DTGVSQNPRHKITKRGQNVTFRCDPISEHNRLYWYRQTLGQGPEFLTYFQNEAQLEKSRLLSDRFSAERPKGSFSTLEIQRTEQGDSAMYLCASSPLGGQAFFGQGTRLTVV.

V and J are TRBV7-9 and TRBJ1-5, with TRBD1 identical over 8 bases. J lost 6 bases, V lost 5 bases, and 6 bases had no gene match. CDR1 and CDR2 (germline): SEHNR, FQNEAQ (reference sequence). The CDR3 totals 14 residues. In nucleotides, the CDR3 is TGTGCCAGCAGCGCCCCAGGGGGCGGTCAGCCCCAGCATTTT. Translated: CASSAPGGGQPQHF.

The chain is built from TRBV13 and TRBJ2-7; TRBD1 is a possible D gene (5 bases). V was cut by 5 bases and J by 3 bases, with 14 bases left in between. The germline V gene encodes CDR1 PRHDT and CDR2 FYEKMQ (reference sequence). CDR3 length: 14 amino acids. The CDR3 sequence: CASSNRGRGYEQYF. The CDR3 nucleotides are TGTGCCAGCAGCAATAGGGGCAGAGGCTACGAGCAGTACTTC.

This chain joins TRBV29-1 and TRBJ2-5; possibly TRBD2 for D (6 bases). The CDR3 consists of 14 residues. Germline CDR1 and CDR2: SQVTM and ANQGSEA. V lost 6 bases and J lost 3, with 17 bases in between. CDR3 loop: CSVGGLRREETQYF. CDR3 in DNA: TGCAGCGTGGGGGGTTTAAGGCGGGAAGAGACCCAGTACTTC.

This chain links TRBV9 with TRBJ1-3; unclear D gene. The CDR3 sequence is 16 residues long. The V gene's germline CDR1 is SGDLS and CDR2 YYNGEE. Between the trimmed V and J ends, which lost 4 bases and 0 bases, there was a span of 14 bases. CDR3 DNA sequence: TGTGCCAGCAGCCCCCAACAGAGCAGCTCTGGAAACACCATATATTTT. This codes for CASSPQQSSSGNTIYF.

The chain recombines TRBV28 with TRBJ1-2, with a tentative D call TRBD1 (5 bases). The CDR3 is made up of 16 amino acids. CDR1 is MDHEN and CDR2 is SYDVKM in the germline V gene. The germline V and J ends were trimmed by 6 bases and 1 base, with 18 bases remaining between them. As DNA, the CDR3 is TGTGCCAGCAGATCGGGGCAGCAGATGATTAACTATGGCTACACCTTC. Translated: CASRSGQQMINYGYTF.

This clone was seen more than once but under ten times. The rearrangement joins TRBV10-3 to TRBJ1-1, with D unclear. Trimming took 2 bases from V and 6 from J, leaving 7 bases between them. The germline CDR1 and CDR2 sequences are ENHRY and SYGVKD. The CDR3 sequence is 12 residues long. The DNA for the CDR3 is TGTGCCATCAGTGAGGAGGTATCTGAAGCTTTCTTT. The encoded protein is CAISEEVSEAFF.

This CDR3 is CASSQMTANTEAFF. CDR3 sequence (DNA): TGCGCCAGCAGCCAAATGACAGCGAACACTGAAGCTTTCTTT. The V and J genes are TRBV4-1 and TRBJ1-1; a possible D gene is TRBD1 (5 bases). Germline V CDR1 and CDR2: MGHRA, YSYEKL. The CDR3 has 14 amino acids. V shed 2 bases and J shed 1 base, with 8 bases lying between them.

The V and J genes are TRBV19 and TRBJ1-1; D uncertain. V lost 1 base to trimming and J lost 6 bases, with 12 bases between them. The CDR3 consists of 14 residues. The germline V gene encodes CDR1 LNHDA and CDR2 SQIVND (reference sequence). CDR3 residues: CASSIGNGLAEAFF. The CDR3 nucleotides are TGTGCCAGTAGTATAGGGAATGGACTTGCTGAAGCTTTCTTT.

V usage is TRBV10-3 and J usage is TRBJ1-3; TRBD1 matches 7 bases. Looked up from germline, CDR1 is ENHRY and CDR2 is SYGVKD. This CDR3 spans 15 amino acids. The ends lost 9 bases at V and 3 bases at J; junction bases unmatched: 11. CDR3 loop: CAIGTEQHRGNTIYF. As DNA, the CDR3 is TGTGCCATAGGGACAGAACAGCACCGTGGAAACACCATATATTTT.

The CDR3 sequence is CASSPAWTGSTDTQYF. DNA of the CDR3: TGTGCCAGCAGCCCTGCCTGGACAGGGAGCACAGATACGCAGTATTTT. The rearrangement links TRBV7-9 to TRBJ2-3, with 8 bases identical to TRBD1. The CDR3 length is 16 residues. The germline V gene encodes CDR1 SEHNR and CDR2 FQNEAQ (reference sequence). After removal of 5 bases from V and 0 bases from J, the junction contained 7 bases not matched to a gene.

CDR3 in DNA: TGTGCCATCAGGGAGAGAATACAGGGGGGTAAAGATGGCTACACCTTC. Amino acids: CAIRERIQGGKDGYTF. The J gene is TRBJ1-2, the V gene TRBV10-3, with 8 bases lining up with TRBD1. The CDR3 spans 16 residues. V lost 6 bases and J lost 6; bases outside the gene matches: 15. CDR1 is ENHRY, CDR2 SYGVKD, per germline.

This rearrangement joins TRBV14 to TRBJ1-2, with D uncertain. V was shortened by 1 base and J by 1 base, with 7 bases between the two germline ends. Germline CDR1 is SGHDN and CDR2 is FVKESK. CDR3 length: 14 amino acids. The CDR3 is CASSQVGFNYGYTF. DNA for the CDR3: TGTGCCAGCAGCCAAGTGGGTTTTAACTATGGCTACACCTTC.